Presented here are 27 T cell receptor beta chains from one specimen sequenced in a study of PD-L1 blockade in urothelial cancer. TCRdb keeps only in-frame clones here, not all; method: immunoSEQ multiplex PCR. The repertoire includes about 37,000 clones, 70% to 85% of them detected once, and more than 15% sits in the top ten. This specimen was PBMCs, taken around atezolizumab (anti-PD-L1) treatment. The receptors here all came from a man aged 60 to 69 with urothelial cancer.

The chain's CDR3 is CASSPTGPYEQYF. As DNA, the CDR3 is TGCGCCAGCAGCCCTACAGGGCCCTACGAGCAGTACTTC. The V and J genes are TRBV5-1 and TRBJ2-7, with D tentatively TRBD1 (6 bases). V was pared by 4 bases and J by 2 bases, with 10 bases between. CDR3 length: 13 amino acids. Germline V gives CDR1 SGHRS, CDR2 YFSETQ.

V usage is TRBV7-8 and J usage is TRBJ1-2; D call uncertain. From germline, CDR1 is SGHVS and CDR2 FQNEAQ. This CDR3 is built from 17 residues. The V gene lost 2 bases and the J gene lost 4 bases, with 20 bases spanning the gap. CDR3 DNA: TGTGCCAGCAGCTTAAGTAAACGGGGTGTTTCCGGCTATGGCTACACCTTC. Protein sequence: CASSLSKRGVSGYGYTF.

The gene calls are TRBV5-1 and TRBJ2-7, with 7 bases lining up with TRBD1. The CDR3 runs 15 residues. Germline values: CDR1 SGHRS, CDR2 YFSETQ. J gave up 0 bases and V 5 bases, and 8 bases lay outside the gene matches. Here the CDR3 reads CASRPIAGGSYEQYF. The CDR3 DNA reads TGCGCCAGCAGACCGATTGCAGGGGGCTCCTACGAGCAGTACTTC.

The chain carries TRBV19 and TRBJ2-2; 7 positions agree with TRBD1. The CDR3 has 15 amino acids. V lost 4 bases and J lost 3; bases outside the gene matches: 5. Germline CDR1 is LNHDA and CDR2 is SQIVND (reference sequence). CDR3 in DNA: TGTGCCAGTAGTAAAGACAGGGTATACACCGGGGAGCTGTTTTTT. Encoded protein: CASSKDRVYTGELFF.

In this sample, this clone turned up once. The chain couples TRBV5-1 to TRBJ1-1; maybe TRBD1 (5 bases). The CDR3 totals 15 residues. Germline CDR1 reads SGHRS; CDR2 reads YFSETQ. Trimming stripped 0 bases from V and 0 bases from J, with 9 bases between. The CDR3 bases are TGCGCCAGCAGCTTGGAGGCAGGGATGAACACTGAAGCTTTCTTT. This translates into CASSLEAGMNTEAFF. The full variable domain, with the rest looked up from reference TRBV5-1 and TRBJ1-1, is KAGVTQTPRYLIKTRGQQVTLSCSPISGHRSVSWYQQTPGQGLQFLFEYFSETQRNKGNFPGRFSGRQFSNSRSEMNVSTLELGDSALYLCASSLEAGMNTEAFFGQGTRLTVV.

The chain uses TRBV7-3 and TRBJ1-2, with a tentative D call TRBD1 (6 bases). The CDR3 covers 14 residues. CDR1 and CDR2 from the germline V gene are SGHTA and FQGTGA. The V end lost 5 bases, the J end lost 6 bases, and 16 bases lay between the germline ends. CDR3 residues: CASSQSSSGDGYTF. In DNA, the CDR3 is TGTGCCAGCAGCCAGTCGTCGTCAGGGGATGGCTACACCTTC.

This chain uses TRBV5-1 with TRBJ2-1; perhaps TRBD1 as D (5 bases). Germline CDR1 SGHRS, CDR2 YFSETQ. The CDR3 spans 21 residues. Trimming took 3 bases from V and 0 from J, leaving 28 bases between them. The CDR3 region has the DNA TGCGCCAGCAGCTCAGGGAACCGCAGGGTGGCGTTTACAAGCTCCTACAATGAGCAGTTCTTC. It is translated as CASSSGNRRVAFTSSYNEQFF.

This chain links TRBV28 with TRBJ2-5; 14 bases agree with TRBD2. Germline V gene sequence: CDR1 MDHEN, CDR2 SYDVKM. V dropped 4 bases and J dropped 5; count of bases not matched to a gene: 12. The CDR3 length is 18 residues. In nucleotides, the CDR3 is TGTGCCAGCAGTTCCCCTGGGACTAGCGGGGGCGGGGGGGAGACCCAGTACTTC. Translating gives CASSSPGTSGGGGETQYF.

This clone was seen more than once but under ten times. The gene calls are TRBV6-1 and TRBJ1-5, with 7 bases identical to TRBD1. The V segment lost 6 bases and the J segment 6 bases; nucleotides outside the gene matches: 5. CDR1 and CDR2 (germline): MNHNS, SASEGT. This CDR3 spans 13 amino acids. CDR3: CASRGTVGQPQHF. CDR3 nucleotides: TGTGCCAGCAGGGGGACAGTTGGTCAGCCCCAGCATTTT.

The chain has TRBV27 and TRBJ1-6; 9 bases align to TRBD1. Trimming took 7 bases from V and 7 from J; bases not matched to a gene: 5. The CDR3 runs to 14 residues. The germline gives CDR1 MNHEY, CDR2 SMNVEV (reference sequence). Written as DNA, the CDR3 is TGTGCCAGCACCGCGGACAGGGGCAATTCACCCCTCCACTTT. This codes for CASTADRGNSPLHF.

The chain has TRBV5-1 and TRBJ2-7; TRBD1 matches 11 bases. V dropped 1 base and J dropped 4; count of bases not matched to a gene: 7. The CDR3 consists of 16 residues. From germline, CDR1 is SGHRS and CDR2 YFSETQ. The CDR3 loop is CASSLTGTGGKYEQYF. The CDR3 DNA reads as TGCGCCAGCAGCTTGACCGGGACAGGGGGAAAATACGAGCAGTACTTC.

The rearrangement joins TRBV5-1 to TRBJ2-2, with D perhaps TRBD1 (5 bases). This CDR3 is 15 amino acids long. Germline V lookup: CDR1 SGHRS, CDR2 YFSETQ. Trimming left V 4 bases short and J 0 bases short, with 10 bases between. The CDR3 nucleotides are TGCGCCAGCAGCCCCGACAGCGCGAACACCGGGGAGCTGTTTTTT. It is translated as CASSPDSANTGELFF.

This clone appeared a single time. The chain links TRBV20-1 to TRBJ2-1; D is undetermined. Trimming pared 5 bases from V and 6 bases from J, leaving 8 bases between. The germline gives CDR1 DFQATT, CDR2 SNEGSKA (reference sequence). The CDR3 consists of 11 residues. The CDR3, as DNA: TGCAGTGCTTCCGACACCAATGAGCAGTTCTTC. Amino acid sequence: CSASDTNEQFF.

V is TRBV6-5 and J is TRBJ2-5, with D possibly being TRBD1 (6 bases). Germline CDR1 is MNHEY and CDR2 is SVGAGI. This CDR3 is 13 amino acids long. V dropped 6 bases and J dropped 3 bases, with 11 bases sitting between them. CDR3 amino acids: CASRQGGEETQYF. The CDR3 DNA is TGTGCCAGCAGACAGGGTGGGGAAGAGACCCAGTACTTC.

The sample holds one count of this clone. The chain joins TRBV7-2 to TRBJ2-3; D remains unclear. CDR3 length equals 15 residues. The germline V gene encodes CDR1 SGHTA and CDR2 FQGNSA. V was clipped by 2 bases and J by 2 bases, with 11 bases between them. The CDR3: CASSLTVRTTDTQYF. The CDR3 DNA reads TGTGCCAGCAGCTTAACCGTCAGAACCACAGATACGCAGTATTTT.

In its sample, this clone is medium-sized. The CDR3 DNA is TGTGCCAGCAGCTCGGGAATCTATGGCTACACCTTC. It encodes CASSSGIYGYTF. V and J are TRBV7-9 and TRBJ1-2; D is unclear. Germline CDR1 and CDR2: SEHNR and FQNEAQ (reference sequence). With 4 bases removed from V and 4 bases from J, the gap between germline ends came to 7 bases. The CDR3 spans 12 residues.

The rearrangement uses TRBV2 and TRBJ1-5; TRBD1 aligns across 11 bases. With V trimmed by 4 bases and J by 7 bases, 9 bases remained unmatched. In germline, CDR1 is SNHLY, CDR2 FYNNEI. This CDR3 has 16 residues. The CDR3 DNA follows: TGTGCCAGCAGTGCACGGACAGGGGGCGCGGGGCAGCCCCAGCATTTT. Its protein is CASSARTGGAGQPQHF. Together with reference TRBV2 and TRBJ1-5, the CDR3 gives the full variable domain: EPEVTQTPSHQVTQMGQEVILRCVPISNHLYFYWYRQILGQKVEFLVSFYNNEISEKSEIFDDQFSVERPDGSNFTLKIRSTKLEDSAMYFCASSARTGGAGQPQHFGDGTRLSIL.

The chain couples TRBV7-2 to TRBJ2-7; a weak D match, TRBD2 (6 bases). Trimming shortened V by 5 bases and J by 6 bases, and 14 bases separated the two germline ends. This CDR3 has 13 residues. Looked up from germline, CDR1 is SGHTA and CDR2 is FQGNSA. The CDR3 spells CASSPGGSREQYF. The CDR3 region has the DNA TGTGCCAGCAGCCCCGGGGGTTCCCGCGAGCAGTACTTC.

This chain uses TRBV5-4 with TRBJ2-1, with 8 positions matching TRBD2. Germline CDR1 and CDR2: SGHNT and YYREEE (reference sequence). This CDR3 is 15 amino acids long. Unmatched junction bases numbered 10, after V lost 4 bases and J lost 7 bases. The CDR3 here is CASSPGGRSGNEQFF. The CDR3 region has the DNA TGTGCCAGCAGCCCCGGCGGGAGGAGTGGGAATGAGCAGTTCTTC.

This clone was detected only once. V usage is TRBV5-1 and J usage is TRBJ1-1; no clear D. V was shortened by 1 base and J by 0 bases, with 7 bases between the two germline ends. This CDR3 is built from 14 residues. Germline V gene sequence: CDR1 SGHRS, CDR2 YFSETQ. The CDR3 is CASSLSGLNTEAFF. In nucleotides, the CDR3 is TGCGCCAGCAGCTTGTCGGGGTTGAACACTGAAGCTTTCTTT.

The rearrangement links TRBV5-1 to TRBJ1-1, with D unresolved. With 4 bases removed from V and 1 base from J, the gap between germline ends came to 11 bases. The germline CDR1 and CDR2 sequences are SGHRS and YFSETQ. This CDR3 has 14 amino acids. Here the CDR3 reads CASSRGTSNTEAFF. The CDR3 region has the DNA TGCGCCAGCAGCCGAGGAACCTCGAACACTGAAGCTTTCTTT. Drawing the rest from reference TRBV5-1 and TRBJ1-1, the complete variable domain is KAGVTQTPRYLIKTRGQQVTLSCSPISGHRSVSWYQQTPGQGLQFLFEYFSETQRNKGNFPGRFSGRQFSNSRSEMNVSTLELGDSALYLCASSRGTSNTEAFFGQGTRLTVV.

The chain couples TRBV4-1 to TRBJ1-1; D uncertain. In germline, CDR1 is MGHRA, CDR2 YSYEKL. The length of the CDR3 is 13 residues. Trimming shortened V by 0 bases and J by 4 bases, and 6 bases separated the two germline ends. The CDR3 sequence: CASSQEPGTEAFF. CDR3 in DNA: TGCGCCAGCAGCCAAGAACCAGGCACTGAAGCTTTCTTT.

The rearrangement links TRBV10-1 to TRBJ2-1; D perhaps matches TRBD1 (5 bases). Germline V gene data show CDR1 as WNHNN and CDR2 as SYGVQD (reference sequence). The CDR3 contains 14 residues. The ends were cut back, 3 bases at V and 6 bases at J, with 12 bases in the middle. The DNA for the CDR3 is TGCGCCAGCAGTGATTTTGGCAGGGTCAATGAGCAGTTCTTC. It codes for CASSDFGRVNEQFF.

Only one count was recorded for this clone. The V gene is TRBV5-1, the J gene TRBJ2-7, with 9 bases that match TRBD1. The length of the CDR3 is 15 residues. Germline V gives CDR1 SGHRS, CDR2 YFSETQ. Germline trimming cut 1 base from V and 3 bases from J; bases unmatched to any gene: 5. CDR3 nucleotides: TGCGCCAGCAGCTTGTCCCGGGACAGGGTCTACGAGCAGTACTTC. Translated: CASSLSRDRVYEQYF.

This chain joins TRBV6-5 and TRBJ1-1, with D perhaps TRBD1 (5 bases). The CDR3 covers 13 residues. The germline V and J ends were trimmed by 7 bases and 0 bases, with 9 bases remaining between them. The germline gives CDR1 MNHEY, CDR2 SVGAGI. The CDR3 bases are TGTGCCAGCACAGACAGAATGAACACTGAAGCTTTCTTT. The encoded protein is CASTDRMNTEAFF.

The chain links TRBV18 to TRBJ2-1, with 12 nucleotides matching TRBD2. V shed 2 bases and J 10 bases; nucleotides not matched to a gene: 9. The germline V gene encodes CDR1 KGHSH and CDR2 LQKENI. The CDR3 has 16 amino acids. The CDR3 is CASSPGLAGGPSEQFF. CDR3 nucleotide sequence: TGTGCCAGCTCACCAGGCCTAGCGGGGGGGCCTAGCGAGCAGTTCTTC.

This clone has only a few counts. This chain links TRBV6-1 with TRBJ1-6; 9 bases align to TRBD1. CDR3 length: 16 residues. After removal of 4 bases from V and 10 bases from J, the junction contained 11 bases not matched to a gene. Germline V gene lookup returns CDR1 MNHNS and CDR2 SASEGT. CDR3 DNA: TGTGCCAGCAGTGCAACGACCGGGACAGGGACGTCACCCCTCCACTTT. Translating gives CASSATTGTGTSPLHF.